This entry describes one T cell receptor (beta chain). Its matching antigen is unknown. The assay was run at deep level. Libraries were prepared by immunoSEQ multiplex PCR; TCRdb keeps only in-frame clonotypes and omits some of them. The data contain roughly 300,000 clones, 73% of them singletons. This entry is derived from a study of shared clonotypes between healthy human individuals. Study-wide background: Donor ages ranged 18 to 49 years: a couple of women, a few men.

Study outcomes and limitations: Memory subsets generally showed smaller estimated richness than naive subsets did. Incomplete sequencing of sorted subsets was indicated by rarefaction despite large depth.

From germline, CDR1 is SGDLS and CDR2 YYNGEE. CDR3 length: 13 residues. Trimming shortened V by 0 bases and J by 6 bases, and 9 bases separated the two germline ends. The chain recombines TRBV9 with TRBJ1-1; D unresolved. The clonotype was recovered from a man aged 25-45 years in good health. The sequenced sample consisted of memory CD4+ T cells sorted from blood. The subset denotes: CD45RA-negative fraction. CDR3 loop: CASSVGLLPEAFF. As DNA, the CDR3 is TGTGCCAGCAGCGTAGGTCTCCTGCCTGAAGCTTTCTTT.